The entry below gives a single T cell receptor beta chain sequence along with its context. Per the germline V gene, CDR1 is KGHSH and CDR2 is LQKENI. This CDR3 region has 15 residues. V was pared by 3 bases and J by 5 bases, with 6 bases of the junction left unmatched. This table comes from immunoSEQ multiplex PCR, and its TCRdb copy is limited to in-frame clones, with some not included. The sample has a few hundred thousand clones, about 87% seen once. This sample stems from a study of blood T cell repertoires in COVID-19. This receptor was identified in a man aged 25 to 40 who had recovered from COVID-19. The chain joins TRBV18 to TRBJ2-3, with TRBD1 identical over 9 bases. Sequences were obtained from PBMCs or T cells enriched from blood (not recorded which). The CDR3 region is CASSPDRGGEDTQYF. The CDR3 DNA reads TGTGCCAGCTCACCGGACAGGGGTGGGGAAGATACGCAGTATTTT. Based on the CDR3 plus reference TRBV18 and TRBJ2-3, the full variable domain is NAGVMQNPRHLVRRRGQEARLRCSPMKGHSHVYWYRQLPEEGLKFMVYLQKENIIDESGMPKERFSAEFPKEGPSILRIQQVVRGDSAAYFCASSPDRGGEDTQYFGPGTRLTVL.